This TCR beta chain was profiled in a study of T cell responses to AZD1222 COVID-19 vaccine. Study findings and constraints: Nearly half of unique spike-specific TCRs reportedly avoided B.1.351 and B.1.1.7 mutated regions. Regions 160-218 and 743-854 held dominance among vaccine-associated CD4 TCRs, which spanned spike. Vaccination with two AZD1222 doses was followed by a rise in Spike-specific TCR breadth and depth.

Note on this clone: Its antigen is unknown.

The protocol was immunoSEQ multiplex PCR, while the TCRdb copy is restricted to in-frame clones and leaves out a portion. The sample includes tens of thousands of clones, roughly 84% seen only once; the top ten take over 8%. Germline CDR1 reads SGHAT; CDR2 reads FQNNGV. The CDR3 length is 14 residues. V lost 0 bases to trimming and J lost 9 bases, with 14 bases between them. The clonotype comes from an adult in good health. The chain carries TRBV11-2 and TRBJ1-2; no firm D call. Sequences were derived from peripheral blood, sampled on day 0 of AZD1222 vaccination. The CDR3: CASSLEFQAQSYTF. For the CDR3, the DNA is TGTGCCAGCAGCTTAGAGTTTCAGGCACAAAGCTACACCTTC.